The table lists the clone carrying this TCR beta chain with a few counts. The antigen is unknown. Germline-derived CDR1 and CDR2 are MNHEY and SVGAGI. Germline trimming cut 2 bases from V and 2 bases from J; bases unmatched to any gene: 6. The CDR3 is 15 residues long. The data were obtained in a study of T cell responses to AZD1222 COVID-19 vaccine. Study-wide results and limits: Without day 14 samples, only post-peak T cell repertoires were studied.

Method: immunoSEQ multiplex PCR; TCRdb's copy keeps in-frame clones and lacks some. Of more than 150,000 clones listed, around 90% are singletons. This TCR came from an adult in good health. The sample consisted of peripheral blood, taken on day 0 of AZD1222 vaccination. This chain links TRBV6-5 with TRBJ2-7, with 7 bases that match TRBD2. The CDR3 DNA follows: TGTGCCAGCAGTTACGCGGGAGAGGGGACCTACGAGCAGTACTTC. Its translation: CASSYAGEGTYEQYF.